The next 8 T cell receptor beta chains were all read from a single sample in a study of T cells in Graves' hyperthyroidism and ophthalmopathy. Template material for amplifying TCR beta CDR3 regions consisted of RNA transcripts. Initially, a first-round RT-PCR of the TCR CDR3 employed the HTBI primer set. TCRdb analysed the multiplex PCR reads with MiXCR anew, one entry per CDR3 protein. The sample has more than 350,000 distinct CDR3 sequences; about 15% are singletons. Specimen: blood. Receptors originate from a woman aged 60-70 years with Graves' ophthalmopathy.

This clonotype showed up just a few times. V usage is TRBV20-1 and J usage is TRBJ2-3; 11 nucleotides line up with TRBD2. Germline CDR1 is DFQATT and CDR2 is SNEGSKA (reference sequence). This CDR3 spans 17 amino acids. The junction had 8 bases not matched to a gene; V was cut back by 0 bases and J by 3 bases. As DNA, the CDR3 is TGCAGTGCTAGAGATACTAGCGGGAGAAGTGTGACAGATACGCAGTATTTT. This encodes CSARDTSGRSVTDTQYF.

This chain links TRBV11-2 with TRBJ2-2, with 13 bases that match TRBD2. In germline, CDR1 is SGHAT, CDR2 FQNNGV. The CDR3 extends over 17 amino acids. Germline trimming cut 5 bases from V and 2 bases from J; bases unmatched to any gene: 5. CDR3 DNA sequence: TGTGCCAGCAGCACGGGGACTAGCGGGGCCAACACCGGGGAGCTGTTTTTT. Translation gives CASSTGTSGANTGELFF.

Details on this clonotype: A much larger clone lies a single base off, so this may be a read error. V gene TRBV29-1 combines with J gene TRBJ2-7, with 8 bases lining up with TRBD1. The CDR3 totals 13 residues. V lost 5 bases, J lost 3 bases, and 6 bases stayed unmatched. CDR1 and CDR2 (germline): SQVTM, ANQGSEA. The CDR3: CSVKRTGSYEQYF. The DNA for the CDR3 is TGCAGCGTTAAAAGGACAGGGAGCTACGAGCAGTACTTC.

This clonotype was seen at least ten times. V gene TRBV7-9 combines with J gene TRBJ2-5; D might be TRBD2 (7 bases). In germline, CDR1 is SEHNR, CDR2 FQNEAQ (reference sequence). The CDR3 has 15 amino acids. V lost 4 bases, J lost 4 bases, and 16 bases lay in between. As DNA, the CDR3 is TGTGCCAGCAGCTCAGGGGCGGGAGCTTCAGAGACCCAGTACTTC. Translating gives CASSSGAGASETQYF.

This clonotype was recorded at least ten times. The chain uses TRBV5-1 and TRBJ2-3; D is unclear. Trimming stripped 0 bases from V and 4 bases from J, with 3 bases between. The CDR3 sequence is 12 residues long. CDR1 is SGHRS and CDR2 is YFSETQ in the germline V gene. The CDR3 spells CASSLGADTQYF. Written as DNA, the CDR3 is TGCGCCAGCAGCTTGGGCGCAGATACGCAGTATTTT.

This clonotype appeared a single time. Germline and junction disagree at one end, which may indicate a read error. CDR3 loop: CAGRLAERARGTQYF. CDR3 DNA sequence: TGTGCCGGCAGACTAGCGGAGAGGGCACGAGGGACCCAGTACTTC. The chain carries TRBV2 and TRBJ2-5, with 9 bases fitting TRBD2. Germline values: CDR1 SNHLY, CDR2 FYNNEI. CDR3 length: 15 residues.

As for this clonotype: A read error may explain this, as a much larger clone is one base away. The chain couples TRBV2 to TRBJ2-7, with D hard to call. Germline loops: CDR1 SNHLY, CDR2 FYNNEI. The V end lost 4 bases, the J end lost 5 bases, and 9 bases lay between the germline ends. The CDR3 covers 12 residues. The CDR3 coding sequence is TGTGCCAGCAGTGGCAGTCGTAACGAGCAGTACTTC. Its translation: CASSGSRNEQYF. Full variable domain (missing parts from reference TRBV2 and TRBJ2-7): EPEVTQTPSHQVTQMGQEVILRCVPISNHLYFYWYRQILGQKVEFLVSFYNNEISEKSEIFDDQFSVERPDGSNFTLKIRSTKLEDSAMYFCASSGSRNEQYFGPGTRLTVT.

The V gene is TRBV5-1, the J gene TRBJ2-1, with 11 bases that match TRBD1. Trimming removed 4 bases from V and 5 bases from J; junction bases left unmatched: 5. The length of the CDR3 is 15 residues. Germline CDR1 is SGHRS and CDR2 is YFSETQ. The CDR3 DNA reads as TGCGCCAGCAGCGCCGGGACAGGGGGGCACAATGAGCAGTTCTTC. Encoded protein: CASSAGTGGHNEQFF.